This T cell receptor (beta chain) was retrieved from a study of cytomegalovirus exposure and HLA in healthy donors. Profiling relied on immunoSEQ multiplex PCR, and the TCRdb table lists in-frame clones only, not all of them. The data contain about 140,000 clones, approximately 88% of them singletons. Material for sequencing was PBMCs. The clonotype was recovered from a man younger than 35 in good health and CMV-seropositive.

The CDR3 nucleotides read TGCGCCAGCAGCTTGCTGGGGCGAGAAAATGGCTACACCTTC. Residues: CASSLLGRENGYTF. The rearrangement joins TRBV5-1 to TRBJ1-2; the D gene is possibly TRBD1 (5 bases). The germline gives CDR1 SGHRS, CDR2 YFSETQ. This CDR3 has 14 residues. V was trimmed by 1 base and J by 6 bases, leaving 13 bases between them.